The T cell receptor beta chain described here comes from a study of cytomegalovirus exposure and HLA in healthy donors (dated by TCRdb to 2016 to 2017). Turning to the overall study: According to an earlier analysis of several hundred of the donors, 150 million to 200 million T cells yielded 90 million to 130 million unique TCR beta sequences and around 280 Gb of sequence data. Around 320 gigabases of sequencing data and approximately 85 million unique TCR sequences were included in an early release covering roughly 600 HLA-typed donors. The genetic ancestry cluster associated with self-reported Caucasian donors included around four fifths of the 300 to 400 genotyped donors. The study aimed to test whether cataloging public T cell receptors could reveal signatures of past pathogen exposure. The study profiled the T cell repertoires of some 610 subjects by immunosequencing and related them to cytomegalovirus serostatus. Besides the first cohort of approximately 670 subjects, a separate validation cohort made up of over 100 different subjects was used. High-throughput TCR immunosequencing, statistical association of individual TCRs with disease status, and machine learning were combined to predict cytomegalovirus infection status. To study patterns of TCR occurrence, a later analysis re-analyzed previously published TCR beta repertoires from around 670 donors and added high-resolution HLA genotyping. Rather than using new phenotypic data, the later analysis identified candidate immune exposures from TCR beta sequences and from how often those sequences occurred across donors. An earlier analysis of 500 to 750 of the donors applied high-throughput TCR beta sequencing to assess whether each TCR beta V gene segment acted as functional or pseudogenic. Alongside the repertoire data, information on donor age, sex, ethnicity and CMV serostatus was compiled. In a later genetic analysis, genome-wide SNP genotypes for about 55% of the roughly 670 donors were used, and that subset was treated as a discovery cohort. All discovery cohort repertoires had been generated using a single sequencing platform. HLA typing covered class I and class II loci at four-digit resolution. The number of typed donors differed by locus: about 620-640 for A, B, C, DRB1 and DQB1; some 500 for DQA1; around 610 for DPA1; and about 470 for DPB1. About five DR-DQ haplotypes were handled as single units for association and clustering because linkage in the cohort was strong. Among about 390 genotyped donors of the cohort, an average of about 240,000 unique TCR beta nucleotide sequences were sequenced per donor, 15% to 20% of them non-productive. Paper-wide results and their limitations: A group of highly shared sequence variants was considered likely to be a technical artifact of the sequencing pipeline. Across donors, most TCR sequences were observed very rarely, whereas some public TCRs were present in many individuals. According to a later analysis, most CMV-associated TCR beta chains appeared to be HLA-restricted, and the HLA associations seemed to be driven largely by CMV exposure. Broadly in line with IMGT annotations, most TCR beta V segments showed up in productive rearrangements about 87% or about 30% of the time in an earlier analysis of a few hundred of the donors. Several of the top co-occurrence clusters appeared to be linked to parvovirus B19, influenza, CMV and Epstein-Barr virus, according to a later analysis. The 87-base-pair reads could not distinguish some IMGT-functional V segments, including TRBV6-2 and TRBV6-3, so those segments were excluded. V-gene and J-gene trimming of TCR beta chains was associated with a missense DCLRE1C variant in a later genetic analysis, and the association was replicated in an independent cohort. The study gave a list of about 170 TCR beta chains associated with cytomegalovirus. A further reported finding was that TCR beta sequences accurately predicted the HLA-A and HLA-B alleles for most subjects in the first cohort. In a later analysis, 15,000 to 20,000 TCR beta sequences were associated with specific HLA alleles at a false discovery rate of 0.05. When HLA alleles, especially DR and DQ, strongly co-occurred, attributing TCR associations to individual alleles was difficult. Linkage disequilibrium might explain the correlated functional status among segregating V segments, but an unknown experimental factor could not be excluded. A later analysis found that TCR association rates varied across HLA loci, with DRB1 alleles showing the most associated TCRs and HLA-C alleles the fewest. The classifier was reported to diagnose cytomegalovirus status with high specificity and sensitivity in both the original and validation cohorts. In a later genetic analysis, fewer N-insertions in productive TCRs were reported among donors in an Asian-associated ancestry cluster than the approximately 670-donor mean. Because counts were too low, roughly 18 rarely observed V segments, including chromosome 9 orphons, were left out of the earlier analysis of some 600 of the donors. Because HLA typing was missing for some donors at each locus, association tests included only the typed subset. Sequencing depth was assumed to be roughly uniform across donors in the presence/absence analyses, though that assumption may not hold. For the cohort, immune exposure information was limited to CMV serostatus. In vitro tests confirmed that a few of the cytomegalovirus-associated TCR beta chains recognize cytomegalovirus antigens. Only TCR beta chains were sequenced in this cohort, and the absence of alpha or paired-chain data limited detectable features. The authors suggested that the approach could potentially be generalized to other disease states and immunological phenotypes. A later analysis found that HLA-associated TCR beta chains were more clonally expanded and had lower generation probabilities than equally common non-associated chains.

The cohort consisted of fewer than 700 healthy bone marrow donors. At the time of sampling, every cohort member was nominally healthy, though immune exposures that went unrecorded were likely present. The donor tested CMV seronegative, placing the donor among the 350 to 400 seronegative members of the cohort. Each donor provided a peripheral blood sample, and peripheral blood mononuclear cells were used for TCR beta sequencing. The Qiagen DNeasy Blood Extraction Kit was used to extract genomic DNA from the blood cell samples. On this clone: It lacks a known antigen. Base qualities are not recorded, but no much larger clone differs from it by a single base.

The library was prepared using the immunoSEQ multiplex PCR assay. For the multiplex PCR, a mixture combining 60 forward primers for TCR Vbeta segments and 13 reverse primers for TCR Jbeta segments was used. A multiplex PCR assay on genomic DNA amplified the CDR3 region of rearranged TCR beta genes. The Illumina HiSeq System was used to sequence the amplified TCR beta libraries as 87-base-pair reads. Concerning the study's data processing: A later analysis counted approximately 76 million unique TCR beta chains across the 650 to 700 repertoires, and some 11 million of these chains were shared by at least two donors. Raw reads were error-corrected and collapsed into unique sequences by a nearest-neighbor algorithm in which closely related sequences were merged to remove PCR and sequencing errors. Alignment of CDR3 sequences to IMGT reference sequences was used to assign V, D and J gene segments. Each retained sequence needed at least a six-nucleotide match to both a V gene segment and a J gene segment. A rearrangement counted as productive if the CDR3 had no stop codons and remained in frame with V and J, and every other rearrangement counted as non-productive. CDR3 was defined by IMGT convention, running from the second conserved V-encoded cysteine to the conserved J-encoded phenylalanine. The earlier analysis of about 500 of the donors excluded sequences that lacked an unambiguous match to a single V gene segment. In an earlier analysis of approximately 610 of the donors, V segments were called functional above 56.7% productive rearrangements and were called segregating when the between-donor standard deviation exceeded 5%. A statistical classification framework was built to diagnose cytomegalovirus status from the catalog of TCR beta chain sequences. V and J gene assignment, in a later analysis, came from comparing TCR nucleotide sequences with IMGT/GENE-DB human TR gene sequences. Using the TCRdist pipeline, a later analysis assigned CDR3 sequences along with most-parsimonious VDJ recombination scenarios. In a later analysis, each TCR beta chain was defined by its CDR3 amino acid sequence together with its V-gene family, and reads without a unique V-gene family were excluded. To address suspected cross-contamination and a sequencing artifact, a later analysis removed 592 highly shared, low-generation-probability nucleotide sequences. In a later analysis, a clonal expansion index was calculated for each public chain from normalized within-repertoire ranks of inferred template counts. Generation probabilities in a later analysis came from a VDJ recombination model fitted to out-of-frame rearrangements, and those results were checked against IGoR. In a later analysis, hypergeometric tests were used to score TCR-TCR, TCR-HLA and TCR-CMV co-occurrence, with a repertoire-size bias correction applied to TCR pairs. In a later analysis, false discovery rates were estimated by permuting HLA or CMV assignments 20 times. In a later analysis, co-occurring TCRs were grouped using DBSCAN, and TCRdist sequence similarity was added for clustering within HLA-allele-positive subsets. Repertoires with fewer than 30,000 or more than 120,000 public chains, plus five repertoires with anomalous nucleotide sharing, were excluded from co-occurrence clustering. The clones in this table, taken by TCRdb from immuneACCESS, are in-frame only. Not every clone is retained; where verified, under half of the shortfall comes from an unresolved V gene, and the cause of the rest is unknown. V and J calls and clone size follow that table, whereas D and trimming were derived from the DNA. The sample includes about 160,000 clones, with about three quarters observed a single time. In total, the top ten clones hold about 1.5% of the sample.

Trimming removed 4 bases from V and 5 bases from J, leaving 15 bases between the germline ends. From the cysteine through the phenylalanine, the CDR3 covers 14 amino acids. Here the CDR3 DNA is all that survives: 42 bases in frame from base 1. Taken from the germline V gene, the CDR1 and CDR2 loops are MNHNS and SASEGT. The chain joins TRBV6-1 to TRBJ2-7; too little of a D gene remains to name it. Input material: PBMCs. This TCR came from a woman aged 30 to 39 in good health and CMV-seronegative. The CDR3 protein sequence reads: CASSARWQRDEQYF. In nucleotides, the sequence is TGTGCCAGCAGTGCCCGGTGGCAGCGAGACGAGCAGTACTTC.